One sample yielded the 9 T cell receptor delta chains listed below, sequenced in a study of γδ T cells in repeated Plasmodium falciparum infection. Vgamma9/Vdelta2+ and Vdelta2-negative gammadelta T cells were flow-sorted from PBMC for bulk sequencing. TCRdb ran CATT on the multiplex PCR reads. The table shows about 93,000 delta-chain clones, with 0.75% to 1% occurring only once. Sequencing was done on a sample of gamma-delta T cells from blood. These receptors originate from a pool of human donors (malaria-infected and uninfected, not separated).

This clone was recorded a few times. For this DNA, TCRdb reports the protein of a much larger clone, which diverges at residue 9, most likely from a read error; the protein presented here is translated directly from the DNA. This sequence joins TRDV2 and TRDJ1; a weak D match, TRDD3 (6 bases). Assignment of the J gene here rests on matching the DNA to germline, because TCRdb gives none. In germline, CDR1 is GEAIGNYY, CDR2 EKD. Trimming removed 0 bases at V and 1 base at J, with 29 bases between. The CDR3 has 21 residues. The DNA of the CDR3 is TGTGCCTGTGACACCGTTCTACTGAGGGATAAAAGGGGTCGGAGCACCGATAAACTCATCTTT. Encoded protein: CACDTVLLRDKRGRSTDKLIF.

Details on this clone: This clone may be a read error of a much larger clone one base away. The DNA of the CDR3 is TGTGCCCTCGTTTCCCTCGAATCCGATAAACTCATCTTT. Translated: CALVSLESDKLIF. The rearrangement uses TRDV1 and TRDJ1; no clear D. Because TCRdb records no J gene, it was assigned here through a match of the DNA to germline. Germline CDR1 is TSWWSYY and CDR2 is QGS. The CDR3 extends over 13 amino acids.

This clone showed up many times. The protein recorded in TCRdb matches a much larger clone and deviates from this DNA's translation at residue 12, suggesting a read error; the protein here is obtained by translating the DNA. The chain joins TRDV1 to TRDJ1, with D hard to call. Trimming removed 0 bases from V and 9 bases from J, with 17 bases in between. Per the germline V gene, CDR1 is TSWWSYY and CDR2 is QGS. CDR3 length: 15 amino acids. CDR3 sequence reads: CALGELLVVQGELIF. CDR3 coding DNA: TGTGCTCTTGGGGAACTCCTAGTAGTCCAGGGAGAACTCATCTTT.

Comment on this clone: This DNA translates differently at residue 4 from the TCRdb protein, which is that of a much larger clone; a read error is likely, and the protein shown is the DNA's own translation. The J gene is TRDJ1, the V gene TRDV1; D is perhaps TRDD3 (7 bases). Germline CDR1 and CDR2: TSWWSYY and QGS. The CDR3 totals 25 residues. The CDR3 region has the DNA TGTGCTCTTAGGGACAGAGGAGTTTGGTCCTTCCCACTGGGGCAAGGGGTTCCACGCACCGATAAACTCATCTTT. This gives the protein CALRDRGVWSFPLGQGVPRTDKLIF.

Concerning this clone: A read error likely explains this, since a far larger clone differs by one base. Other DNA sequences in the sample encode the same CDR3. The chain couples TRDV1 to TRDJ1; D unclear. TCRdb offers no J gene call, so here the DNA was matched to germline to obtain one. The V gene's germline CDR1 is TSWWSYY and CDR2 QGS. There are 18 residues in the CDR3. Deletions cut 3 bases from V and 3 bases from J, with 23 bases between. CDR3 coding DNA: TGTGCTCTTGGGGAGCGACGCCTAGTTCCCTTTTCGGCCGATAAACTCATCTTT. Its translation is CALGERRLVPFSADKLIF.

This clone was counted ten times or more. The chain recombines TRDV1 with TRDJ1; maybe TRDD3 (6 bases). Germline V gene sequence: CDR1 TSWWSYY, CDR2 QGS. The CDR3 sequence is 24 residues long. With 0 bases removed from V and 6 bases from J, the gap between germline ends came to 41 bases. CDR3 nucleotides: TGTGCTCTTGGGGAACTGCCGCTTATTCGGACTAGATACCAGGGGGAACTGCATCCATATAAACTCATCTTT. It codes for CALGELPLIRTRYQGELHPYKLIF.

A few counts support this clone. Only one base separates this from a far larger clonotype, so it likely reflects a read error. Other DNA sequences in this sample translate to the same CDR3. The genes are TRDV2 and TRDJ3; TRDD3 is a possible D gene (5 bases). TCRdb does not report a J gene; here it was assigned by matching the DNA to germline references. The CDR3 runs to 18 residues. CDR1 is GEAIGNYY and CDR2 is EKD in the germline V gene. CDR3 loop: CACDTVDISSWDTRQMFF. In DNA form, the CDR3 reads TGTGCATGTGACACCGTGGATATAAGCTCCTGGGACACCCGACAGATGTTTTTC.

This clone was seen a few times. A far larger clone is one nucleotide away, so this likely arose from a read error. The same CDR3 arises from other DNA sequences in this sample as well. V gene TRDV2 was called; the J gene was not; the table's D call, TRDD3, was not checked against the DNA. The length of the CDR3 is 16 residues. Germline CDR1 and CDR2: GEAIGNYY and EKD. For the CDR3, the DNA is TGTGCCTGTGACACCGGTACTGGGGGCCGCACCGATAAGCTCATCTTT. The encoded protein is CACDTGTGGRTDKLIF.

This clone was detected ten times or more. A far larger clone is one nucleotide away, so this likely arose from a read error. The same CDR3 is also encoded by other DNA sequences in this sample. The rearrangement links TRDV1 to TRDJ4, with a tentative D call TRDD2 (5 bases). V dropped 4 bases and J dropped 3 bases, with 12 bases sitting between them. The CDR3 has 13 residues. Germline loops: CDR1 TSWWSYY, CDR2 QGS. This CDR3 is CALGALLRGPLIF. The DNA for the CDR3 is TGTGCTCTTGGGGCCCTACTGCGTGGACCCCTGATCTTT.